This TCR beta chain was recorded in a study of PD-1 blockade in classical Hodgkin lymphoma. This clone has only one observation. Documented time point: cycle 4 day 1 (C4D1), after six to seven weeks of nivolumab. No patient escaped relapse after autologous stem cell transplantation, and brentuximab vedotin exposure varied. Purification of CD4+ T cells from thawed PBMCs was performed via magnetic negative selection. The V end was cut by 0 bases, the J end by 0 bases, with 9 bases between. CDR3 length: 15 amino acids. Per germline, CDR1 SGHRS and CDR2 YFSETQ. Only in-frame clones appear in the TCRdb table, and some are missing; sequencing was by immunoSEQ multiplex PCR. The sample has approximately 20,000 clones; less than 85% are singletons.

The clonotype comes from a human donor with classical Hodgkin lymphoma. V is TRBV5-1 and J is TRBJ1-1; tentative D call: TRBD1 (5 bases). Sequenced material: CD4+ T cells from blood, taken before the fourth cycle of nivolumab. The CDR3 spells CASSLEGTVNTEAFF. CDR3 nucleotide sequence: TGCGCCAGCAGCTTGGAAGGGACTGTGAACACTGAAGCTTTCTTT.